What follows are 30 T cell receptor beta chains derived from one specimen sequenced in a study of blood T cell repertoires in COVID-19. Measured with immunoSEQ multiplex PCR; TCRdb has only the in-frame clones, and not every one. In the table there are 150,000 to 200,000 clones, 85% to 90% of which are singletons. The sequenced sample consisted of peripheral blood. All receptors derive from a woman aged 55-69 years with COVID-19, enrolled during active disease.

The chain recombines TRBV19 with TRBJ2-1; 10 bases line up with TRBD2. Germline V lookup: CDR1 LNHDA, CDR2 SQIVND (reference sequence). J lost 5 bases, V lost 7 bases, and 11 bases had no gene match. This CDR3 comprises 16 residues. In DNA, the CDR3 is TGTGCCAGTACCCTGGATCGGACTAGCGGACACAATGAGCAGTTCTTC. This codes for CASTLDRTSGHNEQFF.

This clone was seen just once. The chain combines TRBV6-5 with TRBJ2-2, with 7 nucleotides matching TRBD1. Germline trimming cut 5 bases from V and 4 bases from J; bases unmatched to any gene: 4. The CDR3 sequence is 14 residues long. The germline CDR1 and CDR2 sequences are MNHEY and SVGAGI. CDR3 sequence: CASSQTGTTGELFF. In nucleotides, the CDR3 is TGTGCCAGCAGTCAGACAGGGACCACCGGGGAGCTGTTTTTT.

V gene TRBV7-3 combines with J gene TRBJ1-5; D is perhaps TRBD1 (6 bases). The CDR3 covers 18 residues. CDR1 SGHTA and CDR2 FQGTGA come from the germline V gene. V was clipped by 2 bases and J by 0 bases, with 17 bases between them. For the CDR3, the DNA is TGTGCCAGCAGCTTATCCCCAGGGGCCGAATATAGCAATCAGCCCCAGCATTTT. It encodes CASSLSPGAEYSNQPQHF.

This chain uses TRBV27 with TRBJ2-2, with 9 bases matching TRBD1. V shed 4 bases and J 7 bases; nucleotides not matched to a gene: 4. The CDR3 has 14 amino acids. Germline CDR1 MNHEY, CDR2 SMNVEV (reference sequence). The CDR3 loop is CASSWTGVGGELFF. The DNA for the CDR3 is TGTGCCAGCAGTTGGACAGGGGTGGGCGGGGAGCTGTTTTTT.

This rearrangement joins TRBV6-1 to TRBJ1-4; TRBD1 agrees at 9 bases. Germline CDR1 and CDR2: MNHNS and SASEGT. The junction had 7 bases not matched to a gene; V was cut back by 2 bases and J by 0 bases. The CDR3 loop spans 18 amino acids. The CDR3 sequence: CASSEYGQGFATNEKLFF. In nucleotides, the CDR3 is TGTGCCAGCAGTGAATATGGACAGGGGTTTGCAACTAATGAAAAACTGTTTTTT.

The chain recombines TRBV18 with TRBJ1-4; D is perhaps TRBD1 (5 bases). In germline, CDR1 is KGHSH, CDR2 LQKENI. V was clipped by 0 bases and J by 2 bases, with 10 bases between them. The CDR3 is 16 amino acids. The DNA of the CDR3 is TGTGCCAGCTCACCACCAGGGGAAGGGACTAATGAAAAACTGTTTTTT. Translation gives CASSPPGEGTNEKLFF.

This clone was found once. The chain joins TRBV7-9 to TRBJ1-3; D gene uncertain. Germline values: CDR1 SEHNR, CDR2 FQNEAQ (reference sequence). Trimming shortened V by 0 bases and J by 0 bases, and 3 bases separated the two germline ends. The CDR3 length is 14 residues. CDR3 sequence (DNA): TGTGCCAGCAGCTTAGCCAACTCTGGAAACACCATATATTTT. Translation gives CASSLANSGNTIYF.

This clone was seen a single time. The chain couples TRBV30 to TRBJ1-6; a weak D match, TRBD1 (6 bases). The CDR3 extends over 15 amino acids. Trimming removed 1 base at V and 10 bases at J, with 17 bases between. From germline, CDR1 is GTSNPN and CDR2 SVGIG (reference sequence). The CDR3 DNA reads TGTGCCTGGAGTGATCTCATTACAGGGATGTCACCCCTCCACTTT. Amino acid sequence: CAWSDLITGMSPLHF.

This chain uses TRBV5-1 with TRBJ1-6; D remains unclear. The CDR3 consists of 14 residues. V lost 0 bases to trimming and J lost 10 bases, with 11 bases between them. Germline CDR1 SGHRS, CDR2 YFSETQ. This chain's CDR3 is CASSLGHGGSPLHF. As DNA, the CDR3 is TGCGCCAGCAGCTTGGGCCATGGCGGCTCACCCCTCCACTTT.

The chain couples TRBV7-2 to TRBJ2-1; 11 nucleotides match TRBD2. This CDR3 comprises 18 residues. Losses at the gene ends were 3 bases for V and 3 bases for J; bases not matched to a gene: 10. The germline V gene encodes CDR1 SGHTA and CDR2 FQGNSA. This chain's CDR3 is CASSLWTSGRGLYNEQFF. CDR3 in DNA: TGTGCCAGCAGCTTGTGGACTAGCGGGCGGGGCCTCTACAATGAGCAGTTCTTC.

The chain couples TRBV11-3 to TRBJ2-4; the match to TRBD1 covers 9 bases. The length of the CDR3 is 17 residues. CDR1 is SGHNT, CDR2 YENEEA, per germline. V was clipped by 5 bases and J by 1 base; unmatched bases: 9. Here the CDR3 reads CASSVEQGAPAKNIQYF. The CDR3, as DNA: TGTGCCAGCAGCGTTGAACAGGGGGCGCCGGCCAAAAACATTCAGTACTTC.

The CDR3 bases are TGTGCCAGCAGCAACTTTCTCGTCGGTTCCTACAATGAGCAGTTCTTC. Translating gives CASSNFLVGSYNEQFF. The V gene is TRBV21-1, the J gene TRBJ2-1; the table's D call, TRBD2, has no DNA check behind it. TRBV21-1 is a pseudogene. The CDR3 sequence is 16 residues long.

The chain joins TRBV30 to TRBJ1-1; D is perhaps TRBD1 (5 bases). Germline CDR1 reads GTSNPN; CDR2 reads SVGIG (reference sequence). This CDR3 comprises 12 residues. Deletions cut 4 bases from V and 4 bases from J, with 10 bases between. CDR3 DNA: TGTGCCTGGATCCTAGGGGTCACTGAAGCTTTCTTT. It codes for CAWILGVTEAFF.

The chain has TRBV5-6 and TRBJ1-1; 9 nucleotides line up with TRBD1. Trimming removed 4 bases from V and 7 bases from J; junction bases left unmatched: 8. The CDR3 has 14 residues. Germline CDR1 is SGHDT and CDR2 is YYEEEE. CDR3 DNA sequence: TGTGCCAGCAGCAGAGACAGGGGGAAGGGTGAAGCTTTCTTT. Translation: CASSRDRGKGEAFF. The full variable domain, in which reference TRBV5-6 and TRBJ1-1 provide the parts outside the CDR3, is DAGVTQSPTHLIKTRGQQVTLRCSPKSGHDTVSWYQQALGQGPQFIFQYYEEEERQRGNFPDRFSGHQFPNYSSELNVNALLLGDSALYLCASSRDRGKGEAFFGQGTRLTVV.

The V call is TRBV11-2, the J call TRBJ2-4, with TRBD1 matching over 9 bases. Germline V CDR1 and CDR2: SGHAT, FQNNGV. The CDR3 runs to 17 residues. The junction had 6 bases not matched to a gene; V was cut back by 1 base and J by 2 bases. The DNA of the CDR3 is TGTGCCAGCAGCTTAGGGTTGGACAGGGGAACCAAAAACATTCAGTACTTC. Protein: CASSLGLDRGTKNIQYF.

The chain couples TRBV28 to TRBJ2-2; D uncertain. The V end was cut by 6 bases, the J end by 1 base, with 9 bases between. The germline CDR1 and CDR2 sequences are MDHEN and SYDVKM. This CDR3 region has 14 residues. CDR3 amino acids: CASRVPGNTGELFF. The CDR3 bases are TGTGCCAGCAGAGTCCCAGGGAACACCGGGGAGCTGTTTTTT. The entire variable domain, with the rest obtained from reference TRBV28 and TRBJ2-2, is as follows: DVKVTQSSRYLVKRTGEKVFLECVQDMDHENMFWYRQDPGLGLRLIYFSYDVKMKEKGDIPEGYSVSREKKERFSLILESASTNQTSMYLCASRVPGNTGELFFGEGSRLTVL.

This clone was seen a single time. The CDR3, as DNA: TGCGCCAGCAGCCAAGGATCCCCCGGGGGGGGATATGGCTACACCTTC. The encoded protein is CASSQGSPGGGYGYTF. This chain uses TRBV4-1 with TRBJ1-2, with D perhaps matching TRBD1 (5 bases). Germline lookup yields CDR1 MGHRA and CDR2 YSYEKL. V dropped 1 base and J dropped 5 bases, with 17 bases sitting between them. The CDR3 loop spans 16 amino acids.

The genes are TRBV4-2 and TRBJ1-2; no firm D call. This CDR3 has 13 residues. Trimming took 0 bases from V and 7 from J, leaving 9 bases between them. Germline V gene lookup returns CDR1 LGHNA and CDR2 YNFKEQ. CDR3 DNA: TGTGCCAGCAGCCAAGATTGGGCCCGTGGCTACACCTTC. Translated, it gives CASSQDWARGYTF.

The chain uses TRBV30 and TRBJ1-6; D might be TRBD1 (5 bases). The V gene's germline CDR1 is GTSNPN and CDR2 SVGIG (reference sequence). V shed 3 bases and J shed 7 bases, with 13 bases lying between them. The CDR3 runs to 14 residues. CDR3: CAWSRGALNSPLHF. The CDR3 bases are TGTGCCTGGAGCCGCGGGGCGTTAAATTCACCCCTCCACTTT.

The chain uses TRBV4-3 and TRBJ2-7; D is possibly TRBD2 (6 bases). Germline CDR1 and CDR2: LGHNA and YSLEER. The CDR3 is 17 residues long. Deletions cut 3 bases from V and 2 bases from J, with 20 bases between. The CDR3 region has the DNA TGCGCCAGCAGCCACGGCAGAGGGTACGGCGGGGCCTACGAGCAGTACTTC. It yields the protein CASSHGRGYGGAYEQYF.

The gene calls are TRBV4-3 and TRBJ2-7; 8 bases match TRBD1. Per the germline V gene, CDR1 is LGHNA and CDR2 is YSLEER. The length of the CDR3 is 15 residues. After removal of 1 base from V and 2 bases from J, the junction contained 4 bases not matched to a gene. This CDR3 reads CASSQGQGTPYEQYF. CDR3 DNA sequence: TGCGCCAGCAGCCAAGGACAGGGGACTCCCTACGAGCAGTACTTC.

The chain recombines TRBV27 with TRBJ1-2, with unresolved D. The CDR3 spans 14 residues. Trimming took 5 bases from V and 2 from J, leaving 12 bases between them. CDR1 is MNHEY and CDR2 is SMNVEV in the germline V gene (reference sequence). Here the CDR3 DNA reads TGTGCCAGCAGTCCTCCTTTCTCGAACTATGGCTACACCTTC. Translation gives CASSPPFSNYGYTF.

This clone was seen just once. The V gene is TRBV30, the J gene TRBJ1-6; D not resolved. Per germline, CDR1 GTSNPN and CDR2 SVGIG (reference sequence). The CDR3 loop spans 11 amino acids. The V gene lost 1 base and the J gene lost 16 bases, with 11 bases spanning the gap. DNA for the CDR3: TGTGCCTGGAGTGATCCAGCGGGTCTCCACTTT. This translates into CAWSDPAGLHF.

Points on this clone: Here the CDR3 omits its conserved ending phenylalanine or tryptophan, so a read error is the likely source. The limits of the CDR3 on the DNA are not certain, so only TCRdb's listed CDR3 is given. The J gene is TRBJ1-2, the V gene TRBV6-6. Germline CDR1 and CDR2: MNHNY and SVGAGI (reference sequence). The CDR3 spans 12 amino acids, including both terminal residues. The chain's CDR3 is CASSYGGDADLA.

This sequence joins TRBV29-1 and TRBJ2-7, with 7 bases fitting TRBD2. CDR1 and CDR2 from the germline V gene are SQVTM and ANQGSEA. The CDR3 covers 13 residues. Trimming removed 5 bases from V and 6 bases from J; junction bases left unmatched: 10. CDR3 sequence: CSVSVTSSPEQYF. As DNA, the CDR3 is TGCAGCGTTTCCGTGACTAGCTCGCCCGAGCAGTACTTC.

CDR3 sequence (DNA): TGTGCCAGCAGCTTAATGGCAGGCAATTCACCCCTCCACTTT. This translates into CASSLMAGNSPLHF. J is TRBJ1-6 and V is TRBV7-3; D is ambiguous. Trimming took off 1 base at V and 7 bases at J, with 8 bases between the two ends. CDR3 length equals 14 residues. From germline, CDR1 is SGHTA and CDR2 FQGTGA.

This clone was seen once. The CDR3, as DNA: TGTGCCACTAGGGACAGGGGGTACGAGCAGTACTTC. It yields the protein CATRDRGYEQYF. The chain joins TRBV24-1 to TRBJ2-7, with TRBD1 matching 11 bases. Unmatched junction bases numbered 2, after V lost 10 bases and J lost 4 bases. CDR3 length: 12 amino acids. Germline lookup yields CDR1 KGHDR and CDR2 SFDVKD.

The J gene is TRBJ2-1, the V gene TRBV5-6; 7 bases align to TRBD2. CDR1 SGHDT and CDR2 YYEEEE come from the germline V gene. The CDR3 spans 14 residues. The junction had 8 bases not matched to a gene; V was cut back by 2 bases and J by 9 bases. DNA of the CDR3: TGTGCCAGCAGCTTCCTCGGACTAGAGGCTGAGCAGTTCTTC. Translation: CASSFLGLEAEQFF.

The chain employs TRBV28 and TRBJ1-5; 12 bases are shared with TRBD1. This CDR3 spans 15 amino acids. V lost 6 bases and J lost 8; bases outside the gene matches: 8. Germline V gene data show CDR1 as MDHEN and CDR2 as SYDVKM. The DNA of the CDR3 is TGTGCCAGCAGCCCGGGACAGGGGGCGGTGAAGCCCCAGCATTTT. Translated: CASSPGQGAVKPQHF.

The chain uses TRBV5-4 and TRBJ2-1; 8 nucleotides match TRBD2. CDR3 length equals 15 residues. Germline V gene lookup returns CDR1 SGHNT and CDR2 YYREEE (reference sequence). The V segment lost 4 bases and the J segment 4 bases; nucleotides outside the gene matches: 7. The CDR3: CASSPSGSRYNEQFF. Written as DNA, the CDR3 is TGTGCCAGCAGCCCCAGCGGGAGCAGGTACAATGAGCAGTTCTTC.